These 11 T cell receptor beta chains share one sample of origin, sequenced in a study of T cell repertoires in cytomegalovirus infection. In TCRdb, the reads were re-called with MiXCR into one record per CDR3 protein. This sample has about 180,000 distinct CDR3 sequences, with roughly 14% found just once. The material sequenced was PBMCs. These receptors were taken from a human donor in good health (CMV status not recorded). Some clones in this sample may be carry-over from other donors' samples.

This clonotype was recorded many times. V is TRBV7-2 and J is TRBJ1-5; a weak D match, TRBD1 (6 bases). The V end lost 3 bases, the J end lost 3 bases, and 18 bases lay between the germline ends. Germline V lookup: CDR1 SGHTA, CDR2 FQGNSA. The CDR3 loop spans 17 amino acids. CDR3 coding DNA: TGTGCCAGCAGCTTGACTGGGATGGGGGGCCTCAATCAGCCCCAGCATTTT. It translates to CASSLTGMGGLNQPQHF. Supplemented by reference TRBV7-2 and TRBJ1-5, the full variable domain reads GAGVSQSPSNKVTEKGKDVELRCDPISGHTALYWYRQSLGQGLEFLIYFQGNSAPDKSGLPSDRFSAERTGGSVSTLTIQRTQQEDSAVYLCASSLTGMGGLNQPQHFGDGTRLSIL.

This clonotype has a handful of counts. The chain recombines TRBV19 with TRBJ1-6; perhaps TRBD1 as D (5 bases). This CDR3 is 14 amino acids long. Germline loops: CDR1 LNHDA, CDR2 SQIVND (reference sequence). Trimming removed 5 bases from V and 10 bases from J, with 15 bases in between. CDR3 coding DNA: TGTGCCAGTAGTCCCCAGACAGCCGCATCACCCCTCCACTTT. Amino acid sequence: CASSPQTAASPLHF. Supplemented by reference TRBV19 and TRBJ1-6, the full variable domain reads DGGITQSPKYLFRKEGQNVTLSCEQNLNHDAMYWYRQDPGQGLRLIYYSQIVNDFQKGDIAEGYSVSREKKESFPLTVTSAQKNPTAFYLCASSPQTAASPLHFGNGTRLTVT.

This clonotype was detected ten times or more. The chain carries TRBV12-5 and TRBJ2-1; D is perhaps TRBD2 (6 bases). Germline-derived CDR1 and CDR2 are LGHNT and FRNRAP. CDR3 size: 15 residues. V gave up 7 bases and J gave up 6 bases, with 19 bases separating them. For the CDR3, the DNA is TGTGCTAGTGACACCGCTCCGGGGGACCGCAATGAGCAGTTCTTC. Translated, it gives CASDTAPGDRNEQFF. The full variable domain, its missing parts supplied by reference TRBV12-5 and TRBJ2-1, is DARVTQTPRHKVTEMGQEVTMRCQPILGHNTVFWYRQTMMQGLELLAYFRNRAPLDDSGMPKDRFSAEMPDATLATLKIQPSEPRDSAVYFCASDTAPGDRNEQFFGPGTRLTVL.

This clonotype was seen only a few times. The V call is TRBV3-1, the J call TRBJ2-2, with TRBD2 identical over 8 bases. The junction had 10 bases not matched to a gene; V was cut back by 3 bases and J by 4 bases. The V gene's germline CDR1 is LGHDT and CDR2 YNNKEL (reference sequence). The length of the CDR3 is 17 residues. This CDR3 is CASSHHTGGPRTGELFF. The CDR3 region has the DNA TGTGCCAGCAGCCATCATACGGGGGGGCCGCGCACCGGGGAGCTGTTTTTT.

This clonotype was recorded many times. This chain joins TRBV7-9 and TRBJ1-1; TRBD1 matches 7 bases. The length of the CDR3 is 15 residues. With V trimmed by 5 bases and J by 7 bases, 13 bases remained unmatched. The germline CDR1 and CDR2 sequences are SEHNR and FQNEAQ (reference sequence). CDR3 in amino acids: CASSQITGERGEAFF. CDR3 bases: TGTGCCAGCAGCCAAATTACAGGGGAACGGGGTGAAGCTTTCTTT.

This clonotype was recorded at least ten times. The chain has TRBV20-1 and TRBJ2-7; 9 positions match TRBD2. The CDR3 is 12 amino acids. CDR1 and CDR2 from the germline V gene are DFQATT and SNEGSKA (reference sequence). The CDR3 protein is CKSGRSSYEQYF. The CDR3 DNA is TGCAAGAGCGGGAGGAGCTCCTACGAGCAGTACTTC.

This clonotype was seen only a few times. This chain links TRBV15 with TRBJ2-1; 10 positions match TRBD1. Trimming took 1 base from V and 10 from J; bases not matched to a gene: 7. The CDR3 sequence is 15 residues long. Germline CDR1 reads LNHNV; CDR2 reads YYDKDF (reference sequence). The CDR3 bases are TGTGCCACCAGCAGAGGGACAGGGGGATCCCCCGAGCAGTTCTTC. It codes for CATSRGTGGSPEQFF.

The sample holds many counts of this clonotype. The rearrangement links TRBV7-3 to TRBJ1-1; 10 positions match TRBD1. Germline V gene sequence: CDR1 SGHTA, CDR2 FQGTGA. The trim removed 0 bases at V and 6 bases at J, leaving 4 bases unmatched. CDR3 length equals 15 residues. DNA of the CDR3: TGTGCCAGCAGCTTAACGGGACAGGGGTTCTCTGAAGCTTTCTTT. Translating gives CASSLTGQGFSEAFF. The complete variable domain, with remaining parts taken from reference TRBV7-3 and TRBJ1-1, reads GAGVSQTPSNKVTEKGKYVELRCDPISGHTALYWYRQSLGQGPEFLIYFQGTGAADDSGLPNDRFFAVRPEGSVSTLKIQRTERGDSAVYLCASSLTGQGFSEAFFGQGTRLTVV.

This clonotype has ten or more counts. J is TRBJ1-1 and V is TRBV7-9; D ambiguous. The CDR3 consists of 13 residues. Trimming took off 1 base at V and 2 bases at J, with 5 bases between the two ends. Germline V lookup: CDR1 SEHNR, CDR2 FQNEAQ (reference sequence). The CDR3 protein is CASSLEVNTEAFF. The CDR3 coding sequence is TGTGCCAGCAGCTTAGAGGTAAACACTGAAGCTTTCTTT.

This clonotype showed up many times. V and J are TRBV7-2 and TRBJ2-3; D unresolved. CDR1 is SGHTA and CDR2 is FQGNSA in the germline V gene. This CDR3 contains 15 residues. Trimming left V 2 bases short and J 2 bases short, with 11 bases between. The CDR3 reads CASSLFGLNTDTQYF. Written as DNA, the CDR3 is TGTGCCAGCAGCTTATTCGGCTTAAACACAGATACGCAGTATTTT.

This clonotype occurred a few times. The chain combines TRBV6-1 with TRBJ1-1; weak D call: TRBD1 (5 bases). V lost 8 bases to trimming and J lost 4 bases, with 14 bases between them. Looked up from germline, CDR1 is MNHNS and CDR2 is SASEGT. The CDR3 is 13 residues long. The CDR3, as DNA: TGTGCCAGCGCGAGGGGCTGGGGCACTGAAGCTTTCTTT. It yields the protein CASARGWGTEAFF.